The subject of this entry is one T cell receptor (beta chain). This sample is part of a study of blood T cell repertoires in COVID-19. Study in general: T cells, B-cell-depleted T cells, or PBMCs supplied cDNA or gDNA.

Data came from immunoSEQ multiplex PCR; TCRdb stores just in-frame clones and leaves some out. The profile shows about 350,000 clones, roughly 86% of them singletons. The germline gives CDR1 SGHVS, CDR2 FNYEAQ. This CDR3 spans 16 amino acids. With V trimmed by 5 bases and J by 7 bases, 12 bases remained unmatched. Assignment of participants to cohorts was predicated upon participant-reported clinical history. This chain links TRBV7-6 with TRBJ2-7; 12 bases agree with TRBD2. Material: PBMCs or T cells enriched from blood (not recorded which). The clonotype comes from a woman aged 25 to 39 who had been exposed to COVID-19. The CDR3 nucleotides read TGTGCCAGCAGCCCTCAGAGGACTAGCGGGGAGAGGGAGCAGTACTTC. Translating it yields CASSPQRTSGEREQYF.